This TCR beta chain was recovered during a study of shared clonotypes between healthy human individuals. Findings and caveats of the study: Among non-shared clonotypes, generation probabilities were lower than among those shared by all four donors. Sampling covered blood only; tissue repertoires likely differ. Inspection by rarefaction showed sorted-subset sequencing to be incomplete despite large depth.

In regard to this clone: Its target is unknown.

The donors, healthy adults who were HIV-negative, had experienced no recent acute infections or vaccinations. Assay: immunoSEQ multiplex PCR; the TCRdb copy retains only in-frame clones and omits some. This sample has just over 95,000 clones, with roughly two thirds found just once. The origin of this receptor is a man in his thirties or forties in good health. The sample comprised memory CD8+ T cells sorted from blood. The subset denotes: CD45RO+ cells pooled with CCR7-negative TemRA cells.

CDR3 DNA sequence: TGTGCCAGCAGTCAATCGCCCTACGAGCAGTACTTC. Residues: CASSQSPYEQYF. The V gene is TRBV27, the J gene TRBJ2-7; D gene ambiguous. Trimming removed 5 bases from V and 2 bases from J, with 7 bases in between. CDR3 length: 12 residues. From germline, CDR1 is MNHEY and CDR2 SMNVEV (reference sequence).